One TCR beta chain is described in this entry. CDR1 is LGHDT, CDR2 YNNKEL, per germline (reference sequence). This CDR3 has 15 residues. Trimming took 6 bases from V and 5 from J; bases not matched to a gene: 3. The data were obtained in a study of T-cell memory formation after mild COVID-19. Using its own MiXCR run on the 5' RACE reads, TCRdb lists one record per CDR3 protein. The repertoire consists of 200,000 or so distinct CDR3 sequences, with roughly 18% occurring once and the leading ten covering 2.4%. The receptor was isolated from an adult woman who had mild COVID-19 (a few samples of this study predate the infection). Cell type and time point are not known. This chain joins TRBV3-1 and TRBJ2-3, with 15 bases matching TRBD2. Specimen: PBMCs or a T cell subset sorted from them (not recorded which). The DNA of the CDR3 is TGTGCCAGCAGACCGGGACTAGCGGGGGGAGATACGCAGTATTTT. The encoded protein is CASRPGLAGGDTQYF.